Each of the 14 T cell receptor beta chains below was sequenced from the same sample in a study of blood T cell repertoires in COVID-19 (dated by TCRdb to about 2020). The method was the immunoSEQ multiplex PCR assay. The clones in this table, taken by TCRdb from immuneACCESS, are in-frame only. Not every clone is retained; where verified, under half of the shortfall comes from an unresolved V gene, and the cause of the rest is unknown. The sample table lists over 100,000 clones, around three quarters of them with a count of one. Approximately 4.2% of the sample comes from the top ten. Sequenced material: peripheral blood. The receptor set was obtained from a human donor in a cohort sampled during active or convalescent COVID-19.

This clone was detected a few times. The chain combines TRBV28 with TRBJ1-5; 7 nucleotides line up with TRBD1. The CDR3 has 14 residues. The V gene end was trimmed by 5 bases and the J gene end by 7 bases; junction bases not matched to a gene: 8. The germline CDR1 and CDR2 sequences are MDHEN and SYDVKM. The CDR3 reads CASSVTGLRQPQHF. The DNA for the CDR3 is TGTGCCAGCAGTGTGACAGGGCTCAGGCAGCCCCAGCATTTT.

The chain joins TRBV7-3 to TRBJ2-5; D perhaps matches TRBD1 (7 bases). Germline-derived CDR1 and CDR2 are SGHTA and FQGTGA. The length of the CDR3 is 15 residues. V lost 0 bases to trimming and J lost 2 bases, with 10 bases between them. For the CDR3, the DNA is TGTGCCAGCAGCTTAACGGAGGGGGCACAAGAGACCCAGTACTTC. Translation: CASSLTEGAQETQYF. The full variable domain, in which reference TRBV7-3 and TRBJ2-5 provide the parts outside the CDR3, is GAGVSQTPSNKVTEKGKYVELRCDPISGHTALYWYRQSLGQGPEFLIYFQGTGAADDSGLPNDRFFAVRPEGSVSTLKIQRTERGDSAVYLCASSLTEGAQETQYFGPGTRLLVL.

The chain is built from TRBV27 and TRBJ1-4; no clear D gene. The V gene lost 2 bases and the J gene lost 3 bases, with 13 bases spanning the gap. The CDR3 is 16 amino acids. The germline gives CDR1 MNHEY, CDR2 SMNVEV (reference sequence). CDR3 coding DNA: TGTGCCAGCAGTTTACGGGGTGGTGAAGCTAATGAAAAACTGTTTTTT. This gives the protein CASSLRGGEANEKLFF.

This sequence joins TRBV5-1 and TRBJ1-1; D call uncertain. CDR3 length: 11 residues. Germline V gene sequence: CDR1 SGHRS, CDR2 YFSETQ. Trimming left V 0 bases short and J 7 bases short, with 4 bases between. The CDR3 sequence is CASSLGVEAFF. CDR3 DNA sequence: TGCGCCAGCAGCTTGGGAGTTGAAGCTTTCTTT.

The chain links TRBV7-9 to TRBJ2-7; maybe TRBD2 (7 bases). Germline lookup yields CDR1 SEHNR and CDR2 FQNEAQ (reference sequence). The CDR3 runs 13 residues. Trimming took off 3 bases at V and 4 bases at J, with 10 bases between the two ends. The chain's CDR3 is CASSFGGRYEQYF. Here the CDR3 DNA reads TGTGCCAGCAGCTTCGGGGGGCGGTACGAGCAGTACTTC.

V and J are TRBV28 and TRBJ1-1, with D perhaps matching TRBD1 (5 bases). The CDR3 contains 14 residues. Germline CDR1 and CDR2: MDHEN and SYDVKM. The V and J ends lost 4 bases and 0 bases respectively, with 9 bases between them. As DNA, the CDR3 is TGTGCCAGCAGTTCTCAGGGCATGAACACTGAAGCTTTCTTT. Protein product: CASSSQGMNTEAFF.

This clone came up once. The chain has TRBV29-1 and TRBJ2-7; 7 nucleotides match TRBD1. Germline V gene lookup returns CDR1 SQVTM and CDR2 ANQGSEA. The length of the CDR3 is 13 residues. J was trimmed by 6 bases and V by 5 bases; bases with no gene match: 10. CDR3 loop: CSVHTGTVGEQYF. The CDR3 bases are TGCAGCGTTCACACCGGGACAGTTGGCGAGCAGTACTTC.

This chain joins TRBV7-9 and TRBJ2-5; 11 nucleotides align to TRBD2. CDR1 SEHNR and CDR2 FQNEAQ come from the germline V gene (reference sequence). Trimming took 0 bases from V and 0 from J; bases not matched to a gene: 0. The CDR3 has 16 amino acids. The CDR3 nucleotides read TGTGCCAGCAGCTTAGCGACTAGCGGGAACCAAGAGACCCAGTACTTC. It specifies CASSLATSGNQETQYF.

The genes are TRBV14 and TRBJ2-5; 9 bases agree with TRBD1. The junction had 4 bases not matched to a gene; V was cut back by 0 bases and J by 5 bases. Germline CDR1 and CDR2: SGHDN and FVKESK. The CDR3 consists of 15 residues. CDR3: CASSQEQGAWETQYF. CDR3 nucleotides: TGTGCCAGCAGCCAAGAACAGGGGGCGTGGGAGACCCAGTACTTC.

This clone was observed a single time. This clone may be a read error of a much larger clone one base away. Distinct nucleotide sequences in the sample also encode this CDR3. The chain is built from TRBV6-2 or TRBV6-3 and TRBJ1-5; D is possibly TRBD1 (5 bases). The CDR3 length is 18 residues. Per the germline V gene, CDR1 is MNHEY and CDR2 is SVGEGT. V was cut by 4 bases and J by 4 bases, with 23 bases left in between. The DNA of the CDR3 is TGTGCCAGCAGTTTTTCCCGCGAAGGGCTCGGGGGTAATCAGCCCCAGCATTTT. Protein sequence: CASSFSREGLGGNQPQHF.

The CDR3 DNA sequence: TGTGCCAGCAGCCTCGGAGGGACCTCCTACGAGCAGTACTTC. Its protein product is CASSLGGTSYEQYF. The chain employs TRBV7-3 and TRBJ2-7, with a possible D match to TRBD2 (6 bases). The CDR3 extends over 14 amino acids. CDR1 and CDR2 from the germline V gene are SGHTA and FQGTGA. V lost 5 bases and J lost 0, with 11 bases in between.

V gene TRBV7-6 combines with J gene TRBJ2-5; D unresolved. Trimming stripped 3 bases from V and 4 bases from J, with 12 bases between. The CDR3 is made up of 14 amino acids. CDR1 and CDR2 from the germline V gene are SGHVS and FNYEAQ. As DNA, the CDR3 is TGTGCCAGCAGCTTTCCTGGGCCGCCAGAGACCCAGTACTTC. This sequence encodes CASSFPGPPETQYF.

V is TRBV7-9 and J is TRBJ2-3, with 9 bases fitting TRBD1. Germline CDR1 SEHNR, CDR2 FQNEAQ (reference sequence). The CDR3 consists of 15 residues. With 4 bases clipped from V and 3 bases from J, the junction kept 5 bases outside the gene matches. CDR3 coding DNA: TGTGCCAGCAGCTCGACAGGGGGAAGGACAGATACGCAGTATTTT. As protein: CASSSTGGRTDTQYF.

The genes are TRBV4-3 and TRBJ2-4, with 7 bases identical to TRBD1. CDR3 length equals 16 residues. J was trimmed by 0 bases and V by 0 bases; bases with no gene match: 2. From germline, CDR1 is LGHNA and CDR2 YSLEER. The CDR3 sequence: CASSQEAGGAKNIQYF. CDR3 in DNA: TGCGCCAGCAGCCAAGAGGCAGGGGGAGCCAAAAACATTCAGTACTTC.